Detailed here is one TCR beta chain. Its antigen remains unknown. The CDR3 contains 15 residues. The V end lost 5 bases, the J end lost 3 bases, and 17 bases lay between the germline ends. Germline V gene sequence: CDR1 SGHTA, CDR2 FQGNSA. Each pre-culture CD4+ sample aimed for fewer than 250,000 T cell genomes at deep resolution. Sequencing was performed with immunoSEQ multiplex PCR; in TCRdb, only in-frame clones are kept and a portion is missing. The table has 75,000 to 90,000 clones, 86% seen once. The sample belongs to a study of T cell repertoires and HLA-DP antigens. At the level of the study: Alloantigens: one with one groove difference and one with approximately ten differences versus self. The study's findings and limits: Sorted CD137+ clonality was 0.3 to 0.5 for both alloantigens, versus around 0.04 pre-culture. Against one allele, clones undetected before culture averaged 36.3%; against the other, 50.6%.

The sequencing sample was made of CD4+ T cells from PBMCs. The chain couples TRBV7-2 to TRBJ2-7; D possibly corresponds to TRBD1 (6 bases). The clonotype originates from a middle-aged man in good health and CMV-seronegative. CDR3 in amino acids: CASSLRSGVDYEQYF. The CDR3 DNA follows: TGTGCCAGCAGCCTTAGGTCAGGGGTGGACTACGAGCAGTACTTC.